This T cell receptor beta chain emerged from a study of siplizumab effects on memory and regulatory T cells (dated by TCRdb to 2018 to 2020). Study-wide context: The effect of the anti-CD2 antibody siplizumab on alloreactive T-cell subsets was examined in allogeneic mixed lymphocyte reactions constructed from human PBMCs. Paper-wide results and their limitations: Siplizumab significantly lowered the cumulative frequency of alloreactive sequences that could be traced to unstimulated CD4+ memory T cells. Of the alloreactive CD4+ clones that could be mapped, the Treg-derived share averaged approximately 67% with siplizumab compared with around 25% in control reactions. For roughly 80-95% of proliferating CD4+ or CD8+ clones, no naive or memory phenotype could be assigned. No functional confirmation was obtained for the suppressive function of proliferating Tregs from siplizumab cultures. Compared with memory T cells, unstimulated naive T cells appeared more diverse, and naive cells seemed to make a substantial contribution to the alloresponse. Because sequences at frequencies below about 10^-5 were poorly captured, only a minor fraction of alloreactive clones could be mapped back to unstimulated subsets.

In addition, sequencing in three donor pairs included unstimulated CD8+ effector memory subsets alongside CD4+ naive, CD8+ naive, CD8+ TEMRA and CD4+ memory subsets. Sorted unstimulated T cells and proliferating T cells recovered from mixed lymphocyte reactions underwent TCRbeta CDR3 sequencing. Fresh whole blood from approximately 10 HLA-typed healthy donors was used to isolate PBMCs. The receptor library was made with the immunoSEQ multiplex PCR assay. Approximately 10^5 TCR templates per sample were assayed by the deep sequencing platform. Genomic DNA extracted from sorted T cells was used for TCRbeta CDR3 sequencing. The original methods were these. The R programming language was used for clonal analysis of the TCRbeta CDR3 data. Unstimulated samples were compared with post-reaction CFSE-low samples to define alloreactive CD4+ and CD8+ clones. Regulatory or non-regulatory origin of alloreactive CD4+ clones was assigned by matching sequences to the sorted unstimulated Treg and non-Treg repertoires. In TCRdb, the immuneACCESS table is reduced to in-frame sequences with V and J assigned. These tables do not hold every clone; where another copy was compared, an unresolved V gene accounts for under half, and the others remain unexplained. V and J calls and clone size are those listed in that table; D and trimming were worked out from the DNA. Within this sample are about 52,000 clones, with 95% to 97% of them counted one time only. 0.64% of the sample is taken by the ten largest.

The germline V gene yields SGHRS for CDR1 and YFSETQ for CDR2. Trimming removed 2 bases from V and 7 bases from J; the gene matches leave 7 bases unexplained. The CDR3, from cysteine to phenylalanine, totals 15 residues. The entry retains the CDR3 DNA only, 45 bases that are in frame from base 1. This clone appeared once. The clone's antigen remains unknown. No base-level quality is on record; no much larger clone is a single base apart. Recombination linked TRBV5-1 to TRBJ2-1, with 9 junctional bases fitting TRBD1. The source is a human donor in good health. Sample: naive CD4+ T cells sorted from blood. The sample's cell subset or site label is to be understood as: unstimulated naive T cells. The DNA sequence is TGCGCCAGCAGCTTAACAGGGGGCGAAAGGAATGAGCAGTTCTTC. This codes for CASSLTGGERNEQFF.